The entry below describes one T cell receptor beta chain. Profiled with immunoSEQ multiplex PCR; TCRdb holds only in-frame clones, not every one. The top ten clones hold 1.1% of a sample with some 120,000 clones, around 91% of them seen once. These data belong to a study of control samples from healthy donors and cancer patients. The CDR3 covers 18 residues. Germline CDR1 LGHNA, CDR2 YNFKEQ. V lost 0 bases, J lost 4 bases, and 10 bases stayed unmatched. Sequencing was carried out using PBMCs. V gene TRBV4-2 combines with J gene TRBJ2-3; 10 nucleotides agree with TRBD2. This clonotype originated in a woman aged 50 to 60 with colorectal cancer. CDR3: CASSQDRILAGVPDTQYF. Here the CDR3 DNA reads TGTGCCAGCAGCCAAGATAGAATCCTAGCGGGAGTACCAGATACGCAGTATTTT.